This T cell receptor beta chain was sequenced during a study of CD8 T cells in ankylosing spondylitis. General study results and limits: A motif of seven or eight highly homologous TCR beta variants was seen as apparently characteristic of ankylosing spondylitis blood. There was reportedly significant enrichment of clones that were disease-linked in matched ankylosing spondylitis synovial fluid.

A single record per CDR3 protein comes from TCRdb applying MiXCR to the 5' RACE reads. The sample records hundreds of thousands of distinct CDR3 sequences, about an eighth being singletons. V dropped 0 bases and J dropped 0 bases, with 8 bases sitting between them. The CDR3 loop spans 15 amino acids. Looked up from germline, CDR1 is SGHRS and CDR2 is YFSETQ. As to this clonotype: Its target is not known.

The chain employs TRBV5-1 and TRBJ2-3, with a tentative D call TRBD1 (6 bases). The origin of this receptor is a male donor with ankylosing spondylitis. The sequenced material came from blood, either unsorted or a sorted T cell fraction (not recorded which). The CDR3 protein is CASSLVDRSTDTQYF. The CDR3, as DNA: TGCGCCAGCAGCTTGGTAGACAGGAGCACAGATACGCAGTATTTT.